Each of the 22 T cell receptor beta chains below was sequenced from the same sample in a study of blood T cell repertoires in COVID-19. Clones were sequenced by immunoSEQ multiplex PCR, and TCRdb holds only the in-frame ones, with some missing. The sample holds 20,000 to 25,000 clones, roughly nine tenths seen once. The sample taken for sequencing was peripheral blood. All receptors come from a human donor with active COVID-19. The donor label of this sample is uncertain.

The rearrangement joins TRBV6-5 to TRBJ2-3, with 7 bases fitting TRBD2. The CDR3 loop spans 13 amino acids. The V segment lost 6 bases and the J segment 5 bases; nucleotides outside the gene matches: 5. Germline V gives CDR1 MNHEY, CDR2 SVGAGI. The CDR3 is CASREAGEDTQYF. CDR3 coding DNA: TGTGCCAGCAGGGAGGCGGGGGAAGATACGCAGTATTTT.

CDR3 amino acids: CASRASGGFTDTQYF. The CDR3 coding sequence is TGTGCCAGCAGGGCAAGCGGGGGGTTCACAGATACGCAGTATTTT. The genes are TRBV6-5 and TRBJ2-3; 9 nucleotides align to TRBD2. The CDR3 is 15 residues long. Trimming cost V 6 bases and J 2 bases; bases outside gene matches: 6. Germline CDR1 MNHEY, CDR2 SVGAGI.

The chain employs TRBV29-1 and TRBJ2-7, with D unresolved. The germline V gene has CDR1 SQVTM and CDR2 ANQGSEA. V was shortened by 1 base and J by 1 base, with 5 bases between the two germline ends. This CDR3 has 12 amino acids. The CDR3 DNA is TGCAGCGTTGAAGCCTCTTCCTACGAGCAGTACTTC. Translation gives CSVEASSYEQYF.

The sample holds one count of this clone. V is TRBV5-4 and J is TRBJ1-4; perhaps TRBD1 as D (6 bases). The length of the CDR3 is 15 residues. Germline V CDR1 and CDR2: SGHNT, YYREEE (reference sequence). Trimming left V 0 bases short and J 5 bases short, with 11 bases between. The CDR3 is CASSLAKGVNEKLFF. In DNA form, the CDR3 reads TGTGCCAGCAGCTTGGCCAAGGGGGTGAATGAAAAACTGTTTTTT.

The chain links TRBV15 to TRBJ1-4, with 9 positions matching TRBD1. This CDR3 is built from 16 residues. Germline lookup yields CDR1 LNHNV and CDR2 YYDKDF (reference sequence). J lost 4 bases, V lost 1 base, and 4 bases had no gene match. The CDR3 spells CATSRGGDRDNEKLFF. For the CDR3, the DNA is TGTGCCACCAGCAGAGGAGGGGACAGGGATAATGAAAAACTGTTTTTT.

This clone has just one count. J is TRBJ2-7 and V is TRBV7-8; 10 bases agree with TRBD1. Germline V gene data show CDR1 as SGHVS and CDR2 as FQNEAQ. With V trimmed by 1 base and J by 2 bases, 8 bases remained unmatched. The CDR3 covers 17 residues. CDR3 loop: CASSLVAAGTGAYEQYF. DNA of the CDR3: TGTGCCAGCAGCTTAGTTGCCGCCGGGACAGGGGCCTACGAGCAGTACTTC.

Written as DNA, the CDR3 is TGTGCCAGCAGCTTAGGGTTAGCGGGAGACAGCGAGCAGTTCTTC. It translates to CASSLGLAGDSEQFF. The chain links TRBV11-3 to TRBJ2-1; 9 bases fit TRBD2. The CDR3 loop spans 15 amino acids. The V gene end was trimmed by 1 base and the J gene end by 10 bases; junction bases not matched to a gene: 8. In germline, CDR1 is SGHNT, CDR2 YENEEA.

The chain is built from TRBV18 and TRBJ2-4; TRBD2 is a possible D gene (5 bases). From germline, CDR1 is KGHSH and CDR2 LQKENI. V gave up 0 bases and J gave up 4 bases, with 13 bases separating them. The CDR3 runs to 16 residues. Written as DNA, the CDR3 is TGTGCCAGCTCACCACCTAGCGCCTGGGTGAAAAACATTCAGTACTTC. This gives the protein CASSPPSAWVKNIQYF.

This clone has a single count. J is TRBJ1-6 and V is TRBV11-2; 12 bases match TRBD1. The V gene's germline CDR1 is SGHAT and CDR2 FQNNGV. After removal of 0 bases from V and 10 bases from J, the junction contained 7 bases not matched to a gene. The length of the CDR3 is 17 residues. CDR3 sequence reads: CASSLDSGTGGRSPLHF. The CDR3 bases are TGTGCCAGCAGCTTAGATTCCGGGACAGGGGGCCGGTCACCCCTCCACTTT. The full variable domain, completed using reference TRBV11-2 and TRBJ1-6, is EAGVAQSPRYKIIEKRQSVAFWCNPISGHATLYWYQQILGQGPKLLIQFQNNGVVDDSQLPKDRFSAERLKGVDSTLKIQPAKLEDSAVYLCASSLDSGTGGRSPLHFGNGTRLTVT.

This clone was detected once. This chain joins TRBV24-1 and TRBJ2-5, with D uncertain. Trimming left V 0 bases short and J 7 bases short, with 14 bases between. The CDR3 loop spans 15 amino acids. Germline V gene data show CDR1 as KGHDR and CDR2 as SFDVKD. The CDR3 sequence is CATSDLSGPGVTQYF. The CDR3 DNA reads TGTGCCACCAGTGATTTGTCTGGGCCTGGCGTGACCCAGTACTTC.

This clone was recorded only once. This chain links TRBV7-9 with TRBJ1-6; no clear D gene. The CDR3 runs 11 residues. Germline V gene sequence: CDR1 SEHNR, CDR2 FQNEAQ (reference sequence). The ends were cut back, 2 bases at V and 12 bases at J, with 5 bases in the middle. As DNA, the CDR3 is TGTGCCAGCAGCTTATCGGGACCCCTCCACTTT. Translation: CASSLSGPLHF.

The CDR3 DNA reads TGTGCCAGCAGCTTTACAGGCTACGAGCAGTACTTC. It codes for CASSFTGYEQYF. The chain couples TRBV7-9 to TRBJ2-7, with a weak D call TRBD1 (5 bases). This CDR3 has 12 amino acids. Germline V gene lookup returns CDR1 SEHNR and CDR2 FQNEAQ (reference sequence). V lost 3 bases and J lost 3, with 6 bases in between.

DNA for the CDR3: TGTGCCTGGAGCATGGCCTATGGCTACACCTTC. Translation: CAWSMAYGYTF. The chain combines TRBV30 with TRBJ1-2; D call uncertain. V lost 3 bases, J lost 4 bases, and 6 bases lay in between. The germline V gene has CDR1 GTSNPN and CDR2 SVGIG (reference sequence). The CDR3 consists of 11 residues.

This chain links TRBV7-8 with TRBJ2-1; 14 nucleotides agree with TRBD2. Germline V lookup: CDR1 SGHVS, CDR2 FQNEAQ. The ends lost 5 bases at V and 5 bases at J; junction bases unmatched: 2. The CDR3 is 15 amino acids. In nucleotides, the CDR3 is TGTGCCAGCAGCCTGGGACTAGCGGGAGACAATGAGCAGTTCTTC. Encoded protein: CASSLGLAGDNEQFF.

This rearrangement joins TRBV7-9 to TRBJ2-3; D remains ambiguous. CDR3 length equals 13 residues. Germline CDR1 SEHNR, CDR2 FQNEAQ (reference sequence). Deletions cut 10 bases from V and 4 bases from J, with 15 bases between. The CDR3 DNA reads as TGTGCCACCCGAAAAGGCCAGGCAGATACGCAGTATTTT. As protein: CATRKGQADTQYF. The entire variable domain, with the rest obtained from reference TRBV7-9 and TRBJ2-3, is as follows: DTGVSQNPRHKITKRGQNVTFRCDPISEHNRLYWYRQTLGQGPEFLTYFQNEAQLEKSRLLSDRFSAERPKGSFSTLEIQRTEQGDSAMYLCATRKGQADTQYFGPGTRLTVL.

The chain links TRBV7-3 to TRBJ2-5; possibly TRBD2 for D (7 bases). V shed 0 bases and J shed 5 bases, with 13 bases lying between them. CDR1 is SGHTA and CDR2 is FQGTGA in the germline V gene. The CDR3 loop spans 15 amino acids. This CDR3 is CASSLTHREGETQYF. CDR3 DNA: TGTGCCAGCAGCTTAACCCACAGGGAGGGGGAGACCCAGTACTTC.

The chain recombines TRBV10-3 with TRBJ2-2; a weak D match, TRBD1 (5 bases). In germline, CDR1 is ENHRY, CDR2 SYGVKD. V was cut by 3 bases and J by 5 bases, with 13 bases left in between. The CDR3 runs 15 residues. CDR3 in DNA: TGTGCCATCAGTGATACCGGCCCAGGGACCGGGGAGCTGTTTTTT. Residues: CAISDTGPGTGELFF.

CDR3 in DNA: TGCGCCAGCAGCCGGAGCAGGGATCGCCGTGGCTACACCTTC. It is translated as CASSRSRDRRGYTF. The chain is built from TRBV5-1 and TRBJ1-2, with D possibly being TRBD1 (5 bases). This CDR3 comprises 14 residues. Germline loops: CDR1 SGHRS, CDR2 YFSETQ. The V end was cut by 4 bases, the J end by 7 bases, with 17 bases between.

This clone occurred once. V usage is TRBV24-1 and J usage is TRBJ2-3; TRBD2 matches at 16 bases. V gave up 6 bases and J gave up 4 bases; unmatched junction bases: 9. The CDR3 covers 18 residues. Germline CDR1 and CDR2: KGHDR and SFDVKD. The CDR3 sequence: CATSSGLAGGRAADTQYF. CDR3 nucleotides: TGTGCCACCAGTTCGGGACTAGCGGGGGGGCGGGCAGCAGATACGCAGTATTTT.

The CDR3: CASSLSRGSLGNEQFF. The CDR3 region has the DNA TGTGCCAGCAGCTTATCTAGAGGGAGTTTAGGCAATGAGCAGTTCTTC. The gene calls are TRBV7-3 and TRBJ2-1; TRBD2 might be the D (5 bases). The CDR3 is 16 residues long. Between the trimmed V and J ends, which lost 2 bases and 6 bases, there was a span of 17 bases. Germline V gives CDR1 SGHTA, CDR2 FQGTGA.

The CDR3 is CASSEGRTSGGETQYF. The CDR3 DNA reads as TGTGCCAGCAGTGAAGGGCGAACTAGCGGGGGGGAGACCCAGTACTTC. V is TRBV6-1 and J is TRBJ2-5, with 12 bases lining up with TRBD2. The CDR3 totals 16 residues. J gave up 5 bases and V 1 base, and 5 bases lay outside the gene matches. Germline loops: CDR1 MNHNS, CDR2 SASEGT.

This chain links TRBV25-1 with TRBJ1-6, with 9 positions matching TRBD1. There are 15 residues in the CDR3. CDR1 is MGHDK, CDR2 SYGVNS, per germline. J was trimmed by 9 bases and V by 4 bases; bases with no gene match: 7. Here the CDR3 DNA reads TGTGCCAGCAGTGCCTCCGGGACAGGGCTTTCACCCCTCCACTTT. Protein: CASSASGTGLSPLHF.